This T cell receptor (beta chain) was sequenced for a study of blood T cell repertoires in COVID-19. Study-wide background: Samples taken during acute and convalescent COVID-19 were collected in the United States, Italy and Spain. T cells, B-cell-depleted T cells, or PBMCs provided the cDNA or gDNA that served as material.

Original handling: Scientists estimated how many nucleated cells there were by amplifying reference gene primers. Profiled with immunoSEQ multiplex PCR; TCRdb holds only in-frame clones, not every one. V, J and clone size were drawn from that table, and D and trimming were deduced from the DNA. The sample gives roughly 120,000 clones, about 90% of which show up once; 0.7% to 0.9% is in the top ten. CDR1 and CDR2 (germline): PRHDT, FYEKMQ (reference sequence). The CDR3 loop spans 16 amino acids. The ends lost 5 bases at V and 5 bases at J; junction bases unmatched: 10. What was sequenced was peripheral blood. The clonotype comes from a woman aged 45-65 years with active or convalescent COVID-19. V and J are TRBV13 and TRBJ2-7, with 12 bases identical to TRBD2. The chain's CDR3 is CASSTLAGGGLNEQYF. The CDR3 DNA sequence: TGTGCCAGCAGCACCCTAGCGGGAGGGGGCCTCAACGAGCAGTACTTC.